This TCR beta chain was found in a study of cytomegalovirus exposure and HLA in healthy donors. Germline V gene data show CDR1 as SGHAT and CDR2 as FQNNGV. Trimming shortened V by 7 bases and J by 3 bases, and 15 bases separated the two germline ends. The CDR3 loop spans 15 amino acids. 13 Jbeta primers and 60 Vbeta primers were used for the PCR. Data came from immunoSEQ multiplex PCR; TCRdb stores just in-frame clones and leaves some out. The table has about 180,000 clones, over 80% seen once. This sequence joins TRBV11-2 and TRBJ2-2; D is perhaps TRBD2 (7 bases). The specimen was PBMCs. The clonotype originates from a man aged 40-55 years in good health and CMV-seronegative. CDR3 bases: TGTGCCAGCACCTGGGGGGGCATGGACACCGGGGAGCTGTTTTTT. As protein: CASTWGGMDTGELFF.